A single TCR beta chain is shown here with its context. Its cognate antigen is unknown. The data stem from a study of CXCR3-negative and CXCR3-positive naive CD8 T cells. General study results and limits: Hydrophobicity was higher for TRB CDR3s found in CXCR3-positive naive cells than in CXCR3-negative naive cells. Memory CD8+ T cell repertoires were far less diverse than both naive subsets.

The libraries of TRB cDNA were prepared using 5' RACE with UMI labels. Reanalyzing the 5' RACE reads, TCRdb keeps one entry per CDR3 protein, without DNA. The sample totals 130,000 to 150,000 distinct CDR3 sequences; its top ten clones hold over 0.25%. CDR3 size: 16 residues. Germline assignment: CDR1 SEHNR and CDR2 FQNEAQ (reference sequence). This receptor was obtained from a human donor in good health. Some clones in this sample may be carry-over from other donors' samples. This chain joins TRBV7-9 and TRBJ2-1; TCRdb lists TRBD2, though no DNA is available to test this call. The sample was naive CXCR3+ CD8+ T cells from blood. Subset given: CD45RO-CCR7+CD27+CD95- naive CD8+ T cells expressing CXCR3 (TNR3+). CDR3 amino acids: CASSLLVAGARNEQFF.